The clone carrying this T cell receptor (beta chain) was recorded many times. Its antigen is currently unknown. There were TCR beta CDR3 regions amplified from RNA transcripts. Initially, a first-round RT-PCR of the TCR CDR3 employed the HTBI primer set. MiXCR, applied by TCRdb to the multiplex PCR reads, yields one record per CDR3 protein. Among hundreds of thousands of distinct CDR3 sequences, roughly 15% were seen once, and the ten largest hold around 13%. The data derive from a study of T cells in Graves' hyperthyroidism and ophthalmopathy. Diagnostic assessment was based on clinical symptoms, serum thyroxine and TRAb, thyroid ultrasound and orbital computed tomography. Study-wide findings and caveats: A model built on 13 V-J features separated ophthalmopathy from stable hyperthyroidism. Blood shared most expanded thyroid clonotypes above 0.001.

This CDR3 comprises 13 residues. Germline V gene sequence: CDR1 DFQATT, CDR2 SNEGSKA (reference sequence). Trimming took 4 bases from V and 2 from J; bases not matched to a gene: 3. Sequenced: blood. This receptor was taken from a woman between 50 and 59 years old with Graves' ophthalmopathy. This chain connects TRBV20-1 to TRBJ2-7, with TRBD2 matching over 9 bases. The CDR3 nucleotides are TGCAGTGCTACTATAGCGGGAGCCTACGAGCAGTACTTC. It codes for CSATIAGAYEQYF.